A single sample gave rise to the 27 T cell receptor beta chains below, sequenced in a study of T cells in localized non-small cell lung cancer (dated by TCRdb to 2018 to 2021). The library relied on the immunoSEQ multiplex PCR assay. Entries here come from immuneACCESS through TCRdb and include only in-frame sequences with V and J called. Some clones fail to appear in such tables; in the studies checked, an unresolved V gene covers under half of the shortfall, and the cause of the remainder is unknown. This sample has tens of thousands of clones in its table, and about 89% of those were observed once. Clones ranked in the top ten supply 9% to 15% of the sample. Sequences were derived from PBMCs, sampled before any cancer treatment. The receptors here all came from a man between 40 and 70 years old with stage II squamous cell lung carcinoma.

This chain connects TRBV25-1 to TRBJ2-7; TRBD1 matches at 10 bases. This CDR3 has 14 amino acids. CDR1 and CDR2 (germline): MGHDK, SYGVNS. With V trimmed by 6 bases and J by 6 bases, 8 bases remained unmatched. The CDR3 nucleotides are TGTGCCAGCAGGGGGACAGGGGAACTGAGCGAGCAGTACTTC. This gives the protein CASRGTGELSEQYF.

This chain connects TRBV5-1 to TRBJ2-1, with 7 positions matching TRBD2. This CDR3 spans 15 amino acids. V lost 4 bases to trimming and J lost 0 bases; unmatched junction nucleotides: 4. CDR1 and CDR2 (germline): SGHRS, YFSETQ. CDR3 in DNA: TGCGCCAGCAGCCCGAGCGGGACCTCCTACAATGAGCAGTTCTTC. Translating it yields CASSPSGTSYNEQFF. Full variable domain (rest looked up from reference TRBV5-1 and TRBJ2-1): KAGVTQTPRYLIKTRGQQVTLSCSPISGHRSVSWYQQTPGQGLQFLFEYFSETQRNKGNFPGRFSGRQFSNSRSEMNVSTLELGDSALYLCASSPSGTSYNEQFFGPGTRLTVL.

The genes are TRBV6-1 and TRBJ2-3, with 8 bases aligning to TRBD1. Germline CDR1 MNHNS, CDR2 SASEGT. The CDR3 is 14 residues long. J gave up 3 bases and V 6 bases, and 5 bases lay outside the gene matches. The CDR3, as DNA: TGTGCCAGCAGCAGAGACAGGGGAACAGATACGCAGTATTTT. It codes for CASSRDRGTDTQYF.

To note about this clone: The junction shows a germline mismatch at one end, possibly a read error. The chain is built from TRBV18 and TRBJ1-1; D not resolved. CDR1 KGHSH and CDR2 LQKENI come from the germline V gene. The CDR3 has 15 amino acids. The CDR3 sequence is CASSPPNFLQPERVF. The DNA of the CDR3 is TGTGCCAGCTCACCACCAAACTTTTTACAGCCCGAGCGTGTCTTT. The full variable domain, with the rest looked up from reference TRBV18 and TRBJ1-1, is NAGVMQNPRHLVRRRGQEARLRCSPMKGHSHVYWYRQLPEEGLKFMVYLQKENIIDESGMPKERFSAEFPKEGPSILRIQQVVRGDSAAYFCASSPPNFLQPERVFGQGTRLTVV.

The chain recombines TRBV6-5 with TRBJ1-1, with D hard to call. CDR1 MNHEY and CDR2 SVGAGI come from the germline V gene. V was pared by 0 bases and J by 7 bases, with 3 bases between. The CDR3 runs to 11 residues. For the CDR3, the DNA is TGTGCCAGCAGTTACTCTTTTGAAGCTTTCTTT. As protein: CASSYSFEAFF.

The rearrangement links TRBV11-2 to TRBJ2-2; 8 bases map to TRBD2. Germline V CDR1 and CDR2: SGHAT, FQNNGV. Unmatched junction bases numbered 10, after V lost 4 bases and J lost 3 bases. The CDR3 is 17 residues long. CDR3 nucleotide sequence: TGTGCCAGCAGCTATCAGCTAGCGGGTTACTACACCGGGGAGCTGTTTTTT. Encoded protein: CASSYQLAGYYTGELFF.

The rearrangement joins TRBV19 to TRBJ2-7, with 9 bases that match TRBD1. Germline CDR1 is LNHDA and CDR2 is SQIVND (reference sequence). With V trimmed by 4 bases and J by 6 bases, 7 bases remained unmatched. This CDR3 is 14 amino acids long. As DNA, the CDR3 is TGTGCCAGTAGTACCACACCGGGACAGGGCGAGCAGTACTTC. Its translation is CASSTTPGQGEQYF.

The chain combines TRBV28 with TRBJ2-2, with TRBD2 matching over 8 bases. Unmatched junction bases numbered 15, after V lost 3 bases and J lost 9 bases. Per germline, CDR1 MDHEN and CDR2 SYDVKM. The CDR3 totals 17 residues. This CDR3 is CASSFGTGTSSFRELFF. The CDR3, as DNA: TGTGCCAGCAGTTTCGGGACCGGGACTAGTTCTTTCCGGGAGCTGTTTTTT. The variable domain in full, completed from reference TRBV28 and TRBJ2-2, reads DVKVTQSSRYLVKRTGEKVFLECVQDMDHENMFWYRQDPGLGLRLIYFSYDVKMKEKGDIPEGYSVSREKKERFSLILESASTNQTSMYLCASSFGTGTSSFRELFFGEGSRLTVL.

This chain's CDR3 is CSVEWDTDTQYF. CDR3 DNA sequence: TGCAGCGTTGAATGGGATACAGATACGCAGTATTTT. The genes are TRBV29-1 and TRBJ2-3; D is uncertain. The germline V gene encodes CDR1 SQVTM and CDR2 ANQGSEA. The CDR3 covers 12 residues. The V end was cut by 2 bases, the J end by 3 bases, with 6 bases between.

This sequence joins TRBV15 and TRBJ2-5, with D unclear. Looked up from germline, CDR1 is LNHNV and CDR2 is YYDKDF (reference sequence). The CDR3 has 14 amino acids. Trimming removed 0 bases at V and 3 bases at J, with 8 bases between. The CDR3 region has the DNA TGTGCCACCAGCAGAGATAGGCCTGAAGAGACCCAGTACTTC. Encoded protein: CATSRDRPEETQYF. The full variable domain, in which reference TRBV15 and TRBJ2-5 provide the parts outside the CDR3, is DAMVIQNPRYQVTQFGKPVTLSCSQTLNHNVMYWYQQKSSQAPKLLFHYYDKDFNNEADTPDNFQSRRPNTSFCFLDIRSPGLGDTAMYLCATSRDRPEETQYFGPGTRLLVL.

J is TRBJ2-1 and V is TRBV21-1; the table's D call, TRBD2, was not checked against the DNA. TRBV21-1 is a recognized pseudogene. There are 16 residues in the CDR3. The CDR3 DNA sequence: TGTGCCAGCAGCAAAGCGAGACTAGCTCGGGACAATGAGCAGTTCTTC. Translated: CASSKARLARDNEQFF.

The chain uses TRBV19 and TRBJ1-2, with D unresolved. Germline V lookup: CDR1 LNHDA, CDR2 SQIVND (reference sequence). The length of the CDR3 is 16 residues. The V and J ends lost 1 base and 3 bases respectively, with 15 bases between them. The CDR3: CASSIVATGQDYGYTF. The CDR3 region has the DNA TGTGCCAGTAGTATAGTTGCGACGGGTCAGGACTATGGCTACACCTTC.

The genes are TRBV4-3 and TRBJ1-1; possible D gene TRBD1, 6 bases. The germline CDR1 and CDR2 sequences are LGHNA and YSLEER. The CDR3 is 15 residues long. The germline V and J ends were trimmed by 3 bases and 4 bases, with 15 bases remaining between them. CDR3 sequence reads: CASSQLRGVTTEAFF. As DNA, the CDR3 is TGCGCCAGCAGCCAGCTCAGGGGCGTGACCACTGAAGCTTTCTTT.

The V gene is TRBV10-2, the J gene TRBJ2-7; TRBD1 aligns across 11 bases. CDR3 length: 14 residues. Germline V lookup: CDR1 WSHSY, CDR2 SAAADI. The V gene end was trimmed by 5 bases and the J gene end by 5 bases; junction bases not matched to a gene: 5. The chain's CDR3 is CASSLGTGGDEQYF. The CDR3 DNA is TGCGCCAGCAGTTTAGGGACAGGGGGGGACGAGCAGTACTTC.

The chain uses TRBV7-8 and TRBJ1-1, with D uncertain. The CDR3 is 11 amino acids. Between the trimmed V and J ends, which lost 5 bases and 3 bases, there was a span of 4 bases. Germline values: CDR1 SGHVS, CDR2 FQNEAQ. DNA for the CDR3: TGTGCCAGCAGCCTAGACACTGAAGCTTTCTTT. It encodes CASSLDTEAFF.

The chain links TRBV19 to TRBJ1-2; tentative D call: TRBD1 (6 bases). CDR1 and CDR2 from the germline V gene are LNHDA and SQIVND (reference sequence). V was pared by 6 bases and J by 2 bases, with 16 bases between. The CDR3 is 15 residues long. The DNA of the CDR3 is TGTGCCAGTAGCTCACCGGGGACACCCAACTATGGCTACACCTTC. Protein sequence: CASSSPGTPNYGYTF. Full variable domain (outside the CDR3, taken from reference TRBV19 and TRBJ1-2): DGGITQSPKYLFRKEGQNVTLSCEQNLNHDAMYWYRQDPGQGLRLIYYSQIVNDFQKGDIAEGYSVSREKKESFPLTVTSAQKNPTAFYLCASSSPGTPNYGYTFGSGTRLTVV.

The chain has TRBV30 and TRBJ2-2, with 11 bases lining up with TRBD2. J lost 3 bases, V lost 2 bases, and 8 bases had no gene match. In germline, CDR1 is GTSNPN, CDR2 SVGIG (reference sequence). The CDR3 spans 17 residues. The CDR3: CAWSRRLAGGHTGELFF. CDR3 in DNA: TGTGCCTGGAGTCGTCGCTTAGCGGGGGGGCACACCGGGGAGCTGTTTTTT.

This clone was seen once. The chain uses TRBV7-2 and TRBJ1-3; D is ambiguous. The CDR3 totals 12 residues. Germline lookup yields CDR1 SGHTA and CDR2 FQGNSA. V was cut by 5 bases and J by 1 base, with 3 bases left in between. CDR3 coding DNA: TGTGCCAGCAGCCGTTCTGGAAACACCATATATTTT. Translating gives CASSRSGNTIYF. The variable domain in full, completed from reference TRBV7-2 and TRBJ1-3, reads GAGVSQSPSNKVTEKGKDVELRCDPISGHTALYWYRQSLGQGLEFLIYFQGNSAPDKSGLPSDRFSAERTGGSVSTLTIQRTQQEDSAVYLCASSRSGNTIYFGEGSWLTVV.

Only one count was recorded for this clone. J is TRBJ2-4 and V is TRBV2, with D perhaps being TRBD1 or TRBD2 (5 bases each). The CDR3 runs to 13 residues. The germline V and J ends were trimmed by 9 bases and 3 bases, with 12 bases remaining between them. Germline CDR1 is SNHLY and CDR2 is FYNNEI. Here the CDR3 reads CASGDGFKNIQYF. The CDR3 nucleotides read TGTGCCAGTGGGGACGGCTTCAAAAACATTCAGTACTTC.

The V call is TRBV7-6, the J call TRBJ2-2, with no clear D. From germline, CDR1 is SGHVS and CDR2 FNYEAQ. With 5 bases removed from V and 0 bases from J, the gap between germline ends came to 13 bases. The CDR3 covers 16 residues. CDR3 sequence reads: CASSPLDTSNTGELFF. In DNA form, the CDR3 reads TGTGCCAGCAGCCCCCTTGACACCTCGAACACCGGGGAGCTGTTTTTT.

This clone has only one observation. CDR3 residues: CASSFRATNEKLFF. For the CDR3, the DNA is TGTGCCAGCAGCTTTAGAGCAACTAATGAAAAACTGTTTTTT. The chain has TRBV5-5 and TRBJ1-4, with D hard to call. CDR3 length equals 14 residues. The V end was cut by 2 bases, the J end by 0 bases, with 5 bases between. Germline assignment: CDR1 SGHKS and CDR2 YYEKEE (reference sequence).

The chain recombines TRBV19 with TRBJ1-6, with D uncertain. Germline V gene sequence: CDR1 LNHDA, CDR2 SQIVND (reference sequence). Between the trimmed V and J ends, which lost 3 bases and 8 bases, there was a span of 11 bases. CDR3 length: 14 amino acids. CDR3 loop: CASSIDTADSPLHF. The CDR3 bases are TGTGCCAGTAGTATTGACACTGCGGATTCACCCCTCCACTTT.

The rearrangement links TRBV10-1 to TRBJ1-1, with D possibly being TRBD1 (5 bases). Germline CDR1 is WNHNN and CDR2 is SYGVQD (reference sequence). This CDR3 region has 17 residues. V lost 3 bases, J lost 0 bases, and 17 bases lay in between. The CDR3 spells CASSETTITGLNTEAFF. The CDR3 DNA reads TGCGCCAGCAGTGAAACCACCATTACAGGTCTGAACACTGAAGCTTTCTTT.

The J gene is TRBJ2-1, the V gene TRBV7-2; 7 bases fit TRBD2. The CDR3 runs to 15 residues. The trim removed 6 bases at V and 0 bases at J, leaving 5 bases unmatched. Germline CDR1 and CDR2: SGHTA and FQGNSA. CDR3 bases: TGTGCCAGCAGTGGAGGGAGGGGCTCCTACAATGAGCAGTTCTTC. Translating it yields CASSGGRGSYNEQFF.

CDR3 sequence: CASSSTLSSYNEQFF. CDR3 in DNA: TGTGCCAGCAGTTCTACTTTGAGCTCCTACAATGAGCAGTTCTTC. The chain combines TRBV11-2 with TRBJ2-1; D is uncertain. The germline gives CDR1 SGHAT, CDR2 FQNNGV. The V end was cut by 6 bases, the J end by 0 bases, with 12 bases between. The CDR3 covers 15 residues.

The CDR3 is CAWSGGGELFF. DNA of the CDR3: TGTGCCTGGAGTGGCGGCGGGGAGCTGTTTTTT. The gene calls are TRBV30 and TRBJ2-2; D unresolved. The CDR3 has 11 residues. CDR1 and CDR2 (germline): GTSNPN, SVGIG (reference sequence). V shed 1 base and J shed 7 bases, with 4 bases lying between them.

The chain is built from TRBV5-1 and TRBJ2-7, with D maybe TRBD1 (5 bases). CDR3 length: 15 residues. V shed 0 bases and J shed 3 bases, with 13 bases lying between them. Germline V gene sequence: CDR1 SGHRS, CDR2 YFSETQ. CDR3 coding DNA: TGCGCCAGCAGCTTGGTCGCAGGGCAGGGCTACGAGCAGTACTTC. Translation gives CASSLVAGQGYEQYF.